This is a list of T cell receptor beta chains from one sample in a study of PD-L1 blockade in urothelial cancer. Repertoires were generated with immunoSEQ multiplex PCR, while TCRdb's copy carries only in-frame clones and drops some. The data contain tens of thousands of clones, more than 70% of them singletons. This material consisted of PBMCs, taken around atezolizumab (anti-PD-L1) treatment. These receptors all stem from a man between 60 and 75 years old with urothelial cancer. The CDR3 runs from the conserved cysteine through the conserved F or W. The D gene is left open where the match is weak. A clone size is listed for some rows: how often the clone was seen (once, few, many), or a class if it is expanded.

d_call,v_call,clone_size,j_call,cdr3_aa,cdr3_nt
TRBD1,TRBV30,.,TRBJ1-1,CAWRQGARNTEAFF,TGTGCCTGGAGACAGGGGGCGCGGAACACTGAAGCTTTCTTT
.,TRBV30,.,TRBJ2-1,CAWQQGGVQFF,TGTGCCTGGCAGCAGGGGGGTGTCCAGTTCTTC
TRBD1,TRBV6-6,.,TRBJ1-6,CASSRGQRENSPLHF,TGTGCCAGCAGCAGGGGACAGCGAGAGAATTCACCCCTCCACTTT
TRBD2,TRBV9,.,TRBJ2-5,CASSDMRGGHETQYF,TGTGCCAGCAGCGATATGCGGGGGGGCCATGAGACCCAGTACTTC
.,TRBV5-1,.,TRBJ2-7,CASSRSGGAEQYF,TGCGCCAGCAGCCGGTCTGGTGGGGCCGAGCAGTACTTC
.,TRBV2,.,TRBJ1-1,CASRGGDSSNTEAFF,TGTGCCAGCAGGGGGGGGGACTCCTCGAACACTGAAGCTTTCTTT
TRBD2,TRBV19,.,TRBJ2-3,CASSTGLAGSSTDTQYF,TGTGCCAGTAGTACCGGACTAGCAGGGTCTAGCACAGATACGCAGTATTTT
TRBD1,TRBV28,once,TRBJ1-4,CASSWDRGQRKLFF,TGTGCCAGCAGTTGGGACAGGGGGCAGAGGAAACTGTTTTTT
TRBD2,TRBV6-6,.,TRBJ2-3,CASSPRLAGTTDTQYF,TGTGCCAGCAGTCCTCGACTAGCGGGGACCACAGATACGCAGTATTTT
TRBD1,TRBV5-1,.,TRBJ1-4,CASRDTGDEKLFF,TGCGCCAGCAGGGATACAGGGGATGAAAAACTGTTTTTT
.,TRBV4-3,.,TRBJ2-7,CASSSRLAGAEQYF,TGCGCCAGCAGCTCACGACTAGCAGGGGCCGAGCAGTACTTC
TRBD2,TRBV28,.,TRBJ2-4,CASMGSGTILNIQYF,TGTGCCAGCATGGGTAGCGGGACAATTCTAAACATTCAGTACTTC
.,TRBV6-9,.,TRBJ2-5,CASSSSYPRKETQYF,TGTGCCAGCAGTTCGAGTTATCCGAGGAAAGAGACCCAGTACTTC
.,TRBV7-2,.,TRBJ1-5,CASSRSMENQPQHF,TGTGCCAGCAGCAGGTCCATGGAGAATCAGCCCCAGCATTTT
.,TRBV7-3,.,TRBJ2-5,CASSLLVRGTQYF,TGTGCCAGCAGCTTATTGGTACGCGGGACCCAGTACTTC
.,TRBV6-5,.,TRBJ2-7,CASRSDSVNSYEQYF,TGTGCCAGCCGCTCCGATTCAGTAAACTCCTACGAGCAGTACTTC
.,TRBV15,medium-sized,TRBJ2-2,CATRGRGRLDPGELFF,TGTGCCACCAGAGGGAGAGGGAGACTAGACCCCGGGGAGCTGTTTTTT
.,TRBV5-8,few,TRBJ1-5,CASSLEGQRNQPQHF,TGTGCCAGCAGCCTGGAGGGACAAAGGAATCAGCCCCAGCATTTT
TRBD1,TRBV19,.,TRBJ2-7,CASRTGVGSYEQYF,TGTGCCAGCAGGACAGGGGTTGGATCCTACGAGCAGTACTTC
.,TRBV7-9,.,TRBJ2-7,CASSLGSGNEQYF,TGTGCCAGCAGCTTAGGTTCCGGTAACGAGCAGTACTTC
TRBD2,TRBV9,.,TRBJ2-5,CASSVGVGGGSQETQYF,TGTGCCAGCAGCGTCGGGGTGGGCGGGGGGTCCCAAGAGACCCAGTACTTC
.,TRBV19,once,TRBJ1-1,CASSEGTMNTEAFF,TGTGCCAGTAGCGAGGGCACAATGAACACTGAAGCTTTCTTT
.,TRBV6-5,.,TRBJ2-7,CASNQGHTSSYEQYF,TGTGCCAGCAACCAGGGTCATACGAGCTCCTACGAGCAGTACTTC
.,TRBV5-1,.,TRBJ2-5,CASSLFSEQETQYF,TGCGCCAGCAGCTTGTTCTCAGAACAAGAGACCCAGTACTTC
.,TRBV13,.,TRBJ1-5,CASSFRPRGPQHF,TGTGCCAGCAGCTTTCGGCCCCGGGGGCCCCAGCATTTT
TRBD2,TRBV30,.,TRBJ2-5,CASNGYPSGRAEETQYF,TGTGCCTCCAACGGATATCCGAGCGGGAGGGCCGAGGAGACCCAGTACTTC
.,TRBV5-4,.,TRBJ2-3,CASRLESQRKDTQYF,TGTGCCAGCCGGCTCGAGTCCCAGCGGAAAGATACGCAGTATTTT
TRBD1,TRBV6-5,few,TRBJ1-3,CASSFGQGGNTIYF,TGTGCCAGCAGCTTTGGACAGGGGGGAAACACCATATATTTT
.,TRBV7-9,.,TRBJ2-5,CASSLDTEQETQYF,TGTGCCAGCAGCTTAGATACAGAACAAGAGACCCAGTACTTC
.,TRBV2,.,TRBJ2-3,CASSEPGSDTQYF,TGTGCCAGCAGTGAACCAGGGTCAGATACGCAGTATTTT
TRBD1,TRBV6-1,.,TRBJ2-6,CASSSQGAGANVLTF,TGTGCCAGCAGCTCACAGGGGGCTGGGGCCAACGTCCTGACTTTC
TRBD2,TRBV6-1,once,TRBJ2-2,CASRMTSANTGELFF,TGTGCCAGCAGGATGACTAGCGCGAACACCGGGGAGCTGTTTTTT
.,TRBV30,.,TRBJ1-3,CAWSASRVLSGNTIYF,TGTGCCTGGAGTGCCTCCCGAGTACTCTCTGGAAACACCATATATTTT
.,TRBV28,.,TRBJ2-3,CASNSGTSTDTQYF,TGTGCCAGCAATTCCGGGACTAGCACAGATACGCAGTATTTT
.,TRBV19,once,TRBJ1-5,CASSRTDQPQHF,TGTGCCAGTAGTCGGACAGATCAGCCCCAGCATTTT
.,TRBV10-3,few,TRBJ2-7,CAISGTYSYEQYF,TGTGCCATCAGCGGGACATACTCCTACGAGCAGTACTTC
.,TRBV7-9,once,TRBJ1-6,CASSPARAGIGSPLHF,TGTGCCAGCAGCCCAGCACGGGCAGGGATAGGCTCACCCCTCCACTTT
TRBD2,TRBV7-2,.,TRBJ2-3,CASSPRTSGGTDTQYF,TGTGCCAGCAGCCCAAGGACTAGCGGGGGCACAGATACGCAGTATTTT
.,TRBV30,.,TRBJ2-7,CAWTGRNYEQYF,TGTGCCTGGACCGGCAGGAACTACGAGCAGTACTTC
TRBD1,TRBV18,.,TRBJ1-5,CASSPGQANQPQHF,TGTGCCAGCTCACCCGGACAGGCTAATCAGCCCCAGCATTTT
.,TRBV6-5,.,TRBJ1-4,CASSYLQGEEKLFF,TGTGCCAGCAGTTACTTACAGGGTGAGGAAAAACTGTTTTTT
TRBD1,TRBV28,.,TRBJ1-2,CASTAQGARGYTF,TGTGCCAGCACCGCGCAGGGGGCGAGGGGCTACACCTTC
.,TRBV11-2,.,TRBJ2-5,CASSRTPGAKETQYF,TGTGCCAGCAGTAGGACCCCTGGGGCTAAAGAGACCCAGTACTTC
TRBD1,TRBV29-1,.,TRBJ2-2,CSVGQGYTGELFF,TGCAGCGTTGGACAGGGTTACACCGGGGAGCTGTTTTTT
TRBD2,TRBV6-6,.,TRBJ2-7,CASSSGRGSYEQYF,TGTGCCAGCAGTAGCGGGAGAGGTTCCTACGAGCAGTACTTC
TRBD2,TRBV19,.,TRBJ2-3,CASSIATSGIPTDTQYF,TGTGCCAGTAGTATAGCGACTAGCGGGATACCTACAGATACGCAGTATTTT
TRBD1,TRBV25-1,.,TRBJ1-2,CASSSLEGARRGYTF,TGTGCCAGCAGTTCGTTGGAGGGGGCAAGGAGAGGCTACACCTTC
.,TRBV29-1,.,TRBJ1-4,CSVEGAGEGTNEKLFF,TGCAGCGTTGAAGGGGCAGGGGAGGGAACTAATGAAAAACTGTTTTTT
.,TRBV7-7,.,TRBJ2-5,CASSRFQGETQYF,TGTGCTAGCAGCCGTTTTCAGGGAGAGACCCAGTACTTC
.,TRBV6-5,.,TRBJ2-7,CASALSGEQYF,TGTGCCAGCGCCCTATCGGGGGAGCAGTACTTC
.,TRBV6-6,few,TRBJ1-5,CASSYSGQVSNQPQHF,TGTGCCAGCAGTTACTCGGGGCAGGTTAGCAATCAGCCCCAGCATTTT
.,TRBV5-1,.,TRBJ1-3,CASSLGHLSSGNTIYF,TGCGCCAGCAGCTTGGGACATCTAAGCTCTGGAAACACCATATATTTT
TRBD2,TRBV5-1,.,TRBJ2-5,CASSLGTSRETQYF,TGCGCCAGCAGCTTGGGGACTAGTAGGGAGACCCAGTACTTC